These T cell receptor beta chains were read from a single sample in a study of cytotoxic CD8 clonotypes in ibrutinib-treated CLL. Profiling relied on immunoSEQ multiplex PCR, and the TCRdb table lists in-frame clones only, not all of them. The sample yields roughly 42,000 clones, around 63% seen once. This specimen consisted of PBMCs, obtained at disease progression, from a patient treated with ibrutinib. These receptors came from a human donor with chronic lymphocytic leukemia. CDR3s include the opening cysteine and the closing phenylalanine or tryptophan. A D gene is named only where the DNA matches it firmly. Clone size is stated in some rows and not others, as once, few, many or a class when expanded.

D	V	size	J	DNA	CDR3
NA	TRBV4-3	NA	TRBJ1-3	TGCGCCAGCAGCCCCGGGGCTTACTCTAGCTCTGGAAACACCATATATTTT	CASSPGAYSSSGNTIYF
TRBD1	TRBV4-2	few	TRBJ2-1	TGTGCCAGCAGCCAAACACGGACAGGGGCCAACAATGAGCAGTTCTTC	CASSQTRTGANNEQFF
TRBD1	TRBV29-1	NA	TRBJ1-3	TGCAGCGTTGAAGCAGGGGGCACCATATATTTT	CSVEAGGTIYF
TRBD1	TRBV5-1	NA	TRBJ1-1	TGCGCCAGCAGACTTTCAGGGGGCCCCACTGAAGCTTTCTTT	CASRLSGGPTEAFF
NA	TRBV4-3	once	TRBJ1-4	TGCGCCAGCAGCCAAGATTATAGAGAAAAACTGTTTTTT	CASSQDYREKLFF
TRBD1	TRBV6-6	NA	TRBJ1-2	TGTGCCAGCAGCCACAGGGGGGACTATGGCTACACCTTC	CASSHRGDYGYTF
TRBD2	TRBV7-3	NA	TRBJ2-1	TGTGCCAGCAGCTTAACGGGACTAGCGGGGTACAATGAGCAGTTCTTC	CASSLTGLAGYNEQFF
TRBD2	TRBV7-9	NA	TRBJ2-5	TGTGCCAGCAGCTTAGGCGGACTAGCGGGAGTACAAGAGACCCAGTACTTC	CASSLGGLAGVQETQYF
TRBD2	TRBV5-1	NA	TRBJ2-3	TGCGCCAGCAGCTTGGGGGGAGCGGGAAGGTATACGCAGTATTTT	CASSLGGAGRYTQYF
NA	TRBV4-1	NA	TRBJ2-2	TGCGCCAGCAGCCAAGGCCGAGAGGGGGTGAGGGAGCTGTTTTTT	CASSQGREGVRELFF
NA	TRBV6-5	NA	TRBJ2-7	TGTGCCAGCAGTCCTGGGTTCGTCTTTTCCTACGAGCAGTACTTC	CASSPGFVFSYEQYF
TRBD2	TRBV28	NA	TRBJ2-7	TGTGCCAGCAGTCCCCCGAGACTAGCGGGGGTTTCCTACGAGCAGTACTTC	CASSPPRLAGVSYEQYF
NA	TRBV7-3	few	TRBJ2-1	TGTGCCAGCAGCAGGGAGAATAGGGCCTACAATGAGCAGTTCTTC	CASSRENRAYNEQFF
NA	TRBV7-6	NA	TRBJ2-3	TGTGCCAGCGGCGGCAGCTCCACAGATACGCAGTATTTT	CASGGSSTDTQYF
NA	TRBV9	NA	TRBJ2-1	TGTGCCAGCAGCGTAGATTTGACGTTGAGTGGCGATGAGCAGTTCTTC	CASSVDLTLSGDEQFF
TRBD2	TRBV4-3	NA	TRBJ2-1	TGCGCCAGCAGCCAAGATCGGGGGGTGTACAATGAGCAGTTCTTC	CASSQDRGVYNEQFF
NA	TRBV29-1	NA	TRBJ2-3	TGCAGTGCAGGACGGGGGGATACGCAGTATTTT	CSAGRGDTQYF
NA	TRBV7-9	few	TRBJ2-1	TGTGCCAGCACCCCACGGGAGTCCTCCTACAATGAGCAGTTCTTC	CASTPRESSYNEQFF
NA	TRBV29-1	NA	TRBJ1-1	TGCAGCGTCTCCGGGAGTCTAAAAACTGAAGCTTTCTTT	CSVSGSLKTEAFF
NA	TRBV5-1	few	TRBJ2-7	TGCGCCAGCACCGCTGGGTCTACGTCCTACGAGCAGTACTTC	CASTAGSTSYEQYF
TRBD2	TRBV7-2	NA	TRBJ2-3	TGTGCCAGCAGCTTAAGGAGCGGGAGGGGATACACAGATACGCAGTATTTT	CASSLRSGRGYTDTQYF
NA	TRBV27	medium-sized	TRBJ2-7	TGTGCCAGCAGTTTAGGCCCGTTTTACTACGAGCAGTACTTC	CASSLGPFYYEQYF
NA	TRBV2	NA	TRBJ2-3	TGTGCCAACCGGGACATCACAGATACGCAGTATTTT	CANRDITDTQYF
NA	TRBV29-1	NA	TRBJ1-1	TGCAGCGTTGAAAGGCAGGGGACTGAAGCTTTCTTT	CSVERQGTEAFF
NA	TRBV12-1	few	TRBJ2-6	TGTGCCAGCAGCAGCCAGCATGTAGGACAAAGTCGGGCCAACGTCCTGACTTTC	CASSSQHVGQSRANVLTF
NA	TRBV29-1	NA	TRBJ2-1	TGCAGCGCCGAGGGGGGGGCGTACAATGAGCAGTTCTTC	CSAEGGAYNEQFF
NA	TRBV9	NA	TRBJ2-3	TGTGCCAGCAGTAGGTTCGCAGATACGCAGTATTTT	CASSRFADTQYF
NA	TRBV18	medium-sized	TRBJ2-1	TGTGCCAGCTCACTTACTCAAGGGGGTCAGCCGCCTATGGATGAGCAGTTCTTC	CASSLTQGGQPPMDEQFF
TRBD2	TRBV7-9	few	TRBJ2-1	TGTGCCAGCAGCAGGGACTACCAGGATGAGCAGTTCTTC	CASSRDYQDEQFF
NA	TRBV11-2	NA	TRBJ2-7	TGTGCCAGCAGCCGCTTAGGGGGACCCGACTACGAGCAGTACTTC	CASSRLGGPDYEQYF
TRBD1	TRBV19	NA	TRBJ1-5	TGTGCCAGTACCGAGGGGAAGGGACAGGGGTATCAGCCCCAGCATTTT	CASTEGKGQGYQPQHF
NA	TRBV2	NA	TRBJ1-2	TGTGCCAGCAGTGAAGCGAGGGGTGATTATGGCTACACCTTC	CASSEARGDYGYTF
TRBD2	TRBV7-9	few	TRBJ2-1	TGTGCCAGCAGCTTATCGGCTAGCGGCGTCACGGAGCAGTTCTTC	CASSLSASGVTEQFF
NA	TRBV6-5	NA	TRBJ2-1	TGTGCCAGCAGTTACGGGTTCATAAGGGACAATGAGCAGTTCTTC	CASSYGFIRDNEQFF
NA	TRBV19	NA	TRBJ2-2	TGTGCCAGTGGCCTCCGTTTTGGCACCGGGGAGCTGTTTTTT	CASGLRFGTGELFF
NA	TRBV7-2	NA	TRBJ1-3	TGTGCCAGCAGCTTAGCGTCCAGGGCGTCAAACACCATATATTTT	CASSLASRASNTIYF
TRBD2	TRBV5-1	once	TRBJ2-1	TGCGCCAGCAGCATTGGGCGGGGGTCCTACAATGAGCAGTTCTTC	CASSIGRGSYNEQFF
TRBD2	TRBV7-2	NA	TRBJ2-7	TGTGCCAGCAGCTCTTCCGGGACTAGCGGGAGGGCCCCTCAGCGGCAGTACTTC	CASSSSGTSGRAPQRQYF
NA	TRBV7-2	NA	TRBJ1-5	TGTGCCAGCAGCTACACAGGGAGCAATCAGCCCCAGCATTTT	CASSYTGSNQPQHF
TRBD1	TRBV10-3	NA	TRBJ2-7	TGTGCCATCAGTGATCGAGACAGGGGGAAACCCTACGAGCAGTACTTC	CAISDRDRGKPYEQYF
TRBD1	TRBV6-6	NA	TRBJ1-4	TGTGCCAGCAGTCGCCCCGACAGGGCCCCTGGAAAACTGTTTTTT	CASSRPDRAPGKLFF
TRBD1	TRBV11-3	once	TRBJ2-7	TGTGCCAGCAGCCGTCCCGGGACAGGGGCCGAGCAGTACTTC	CASSRPGTGAEQYF
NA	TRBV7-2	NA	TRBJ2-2	TGTGCCAGCAGACAGGGGGGGACCACCGGGGAGCTGTTTTTT	CASRQGGTTGELFF
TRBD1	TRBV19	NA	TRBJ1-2	TGTGCCAGTAAACCCTCACAGGGGGCCCATGGCTACACCTTC	CASKPSQGAHGYTF
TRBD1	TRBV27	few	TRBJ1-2	TGTGCCAGCAGTCCCCTGGGGCAGGGGGCGGGTGGCTACACCTTC	CASSPLGQGAGGYTF
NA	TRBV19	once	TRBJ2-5	TGTGCCAGTAGGGGGGAGACCCAGTACTTC	CASRGETQYF
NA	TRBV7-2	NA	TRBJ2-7	TGTGCCAGCAGCTTAGCGGCCGTCTCCTACGAGCAGTACTTC	CASSLAAVSYEQYF
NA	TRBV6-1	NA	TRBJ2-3	TGTGCCAGCAGTGGGAGCGGGACAGATACGCAGTATTTT	CASSGSGTDTQYF
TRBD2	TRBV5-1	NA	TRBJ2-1	TGCGCCAGCAGCTCCGCCGGCGCGGGAGGTTACAATGAGCAGTTCTTC	CASSSAGAGGYNEQFF
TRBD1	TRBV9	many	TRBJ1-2	TGTGCCAGCAGCGATGACATCTCGGGACAGGGGCTCGGATATGGCTACACCTTC	CASSDDISGQGLGYGYTF